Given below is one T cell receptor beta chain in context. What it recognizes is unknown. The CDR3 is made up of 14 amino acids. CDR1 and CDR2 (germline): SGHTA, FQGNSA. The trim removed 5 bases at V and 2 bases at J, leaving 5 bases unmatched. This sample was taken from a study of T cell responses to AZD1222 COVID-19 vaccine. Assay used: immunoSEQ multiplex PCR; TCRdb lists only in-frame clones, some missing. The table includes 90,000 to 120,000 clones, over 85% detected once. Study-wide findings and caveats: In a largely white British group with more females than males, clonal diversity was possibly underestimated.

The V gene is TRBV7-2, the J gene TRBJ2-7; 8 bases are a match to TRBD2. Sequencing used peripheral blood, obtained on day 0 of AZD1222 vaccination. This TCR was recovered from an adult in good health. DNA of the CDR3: TGTGCCAGCAGCCTGGGACTAGTAACCTACGAGCAGTACTTC. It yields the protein CASSLGLVTYEQYF.